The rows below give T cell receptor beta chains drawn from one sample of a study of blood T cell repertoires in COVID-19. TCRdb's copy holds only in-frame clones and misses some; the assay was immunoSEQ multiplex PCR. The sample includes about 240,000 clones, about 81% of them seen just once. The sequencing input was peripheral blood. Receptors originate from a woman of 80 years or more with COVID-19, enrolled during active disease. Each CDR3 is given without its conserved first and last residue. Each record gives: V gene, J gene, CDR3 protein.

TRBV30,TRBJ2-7,AWSRRVDYEQY
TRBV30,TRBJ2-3,AWSNRTGGKRGTQY
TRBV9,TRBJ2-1,ASSETGGIGYNEQF
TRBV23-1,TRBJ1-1,ALRGGENTEAF
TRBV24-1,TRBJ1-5,ATSQTGHQPQH
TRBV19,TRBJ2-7,ASRIYESWEQY
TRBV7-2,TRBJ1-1,ASSFGGGLSTEAF
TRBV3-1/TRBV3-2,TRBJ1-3,ASSRLSGNTIY
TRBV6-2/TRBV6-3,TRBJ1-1,ASSSTVLGTEAF
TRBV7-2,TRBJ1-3,ASSLWGRAGNTIY